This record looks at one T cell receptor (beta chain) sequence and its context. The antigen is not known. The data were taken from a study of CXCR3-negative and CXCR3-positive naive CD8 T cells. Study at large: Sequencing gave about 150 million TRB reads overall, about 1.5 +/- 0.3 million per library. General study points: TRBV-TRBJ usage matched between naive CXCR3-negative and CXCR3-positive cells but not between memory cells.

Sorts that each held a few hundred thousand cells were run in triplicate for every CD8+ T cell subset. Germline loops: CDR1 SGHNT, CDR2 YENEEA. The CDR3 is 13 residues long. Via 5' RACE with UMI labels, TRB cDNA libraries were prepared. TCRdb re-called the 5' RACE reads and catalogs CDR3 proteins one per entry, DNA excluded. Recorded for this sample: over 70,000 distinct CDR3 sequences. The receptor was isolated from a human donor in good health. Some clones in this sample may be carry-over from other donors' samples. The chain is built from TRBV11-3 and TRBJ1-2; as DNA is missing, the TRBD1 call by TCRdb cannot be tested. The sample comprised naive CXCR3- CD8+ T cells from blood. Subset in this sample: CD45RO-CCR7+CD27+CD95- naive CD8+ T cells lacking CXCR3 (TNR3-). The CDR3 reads CASSFPGGYGYTF.